This T cell receptor (beta chain) was identified in a study of blood T cells in healthy people across ages. The ends lost 0 bases at V and 5 bases at J; junction bases unmatched: 12. CDR3 length: 18 residues. Germline CDR1 is SGDLS and CDR2 is YYNGEE. The use of a sample-barcoded 5' primer and a J-beta primer mix characterized a second PCR of roughly 6 to 11 cycles. TCRdb analysed the 5' RACE reads with MiXCR anew, one entry per CDR3 protein. Of 600,000 to 850,000 distinct CDR3 sequences listed, 43% are singletons. The sequence derives from a woman aged 55-69 years in good health. The chain links TRBV9 to TRBJ2-1; TRBD1 matches at 9 bases. The sequencing input was blood. CDR3 region: CASSVAPSPGQGNNEQFF. CDR3 bases: TGTGCCAGCAGCGTAGCCCCTTCTCCGGGACAGGGTAACAATGAGCAGTTCTTC. The variable domain in full, with the rest retrieved from reference TRBV9 and TRBJ2-1, is DSGVTQTPKHLITATGQRVTLRCSPRSGDLSVYWYQQSLDQGLQFLIQYYNGEERAKGNILERFSAQQFPDLHSELNLSSLELGDSALYFCASSVAPSPGQGNNEQFFGPGTRLTVL.